Below, 7 T cell receptor beta chains from the same sample are listed, as sequenced in a study of CD8 T cells in Susac syndrome. An input of 0.5 to 1 ug of RNA was subjected to reverse transcription using random hexamers. TCRdb recomputed calls from the immunoSEQ multiplex PCR reads with MiXCR, one row per CDR3 protein. The sample carries some 100,000 distinct CDR3 sequences, 95% recorded once. Sequenced input: CD8+ T cells from PBMCs. These TCRs come from a human donor with Susac syndrome.

This chain links TRBV4-1 with TRBJ2-1, with D tentatively TRBD1 (6 bases). The germline gives CDR1 MGHRA, CDR2 YSYEKL. V lost 5 bases to trimming and J lost 1 base, with 12 bases between them. The length of the CDR3 is 15 residues. CDR3 region: CASSFRGSSYNEQFF. CDR3 sequence (DNA): TGCGCCAGCAGCTTCAGGGGTAGTTCCTACAATGAGCAGTTCTTC.

J is TRBJ2-2 and V is TRBV9, with D hard to call. Trimming took 3 bases from V and 3 from J, leaving 6 bases between them. The CDR3 runs to 13 residues. Germline V gives CDR1 SGDLS, CDR2 YYNGEE. The CDR3 protein is CASSASYTGELFF. In nucleotides, the CDR3 is TGTGCCAGCAGCGCCTCATACACCGGGGAGCTGTTTTTT.

This chain connects TRBV6-5 to TRBJ2-3, with D possibly matching TRBD1 (5 bases). The V gene's germline CDR1 is MNHEY and CDR2 SVGAGI. The V end lost 7 bases, the J end lost 6 bases, and 20 bases lay between the germline ends. The CDR3 has 15 amino acids. In DNA, the CDR3 is TGTGCCAGCAATTTACGTGGGGCCGCGTACGATACGCAGTATTTT. It translates to CASNLRGAAYDTQYF.

This chain joins TRBV5-1 and TRBJ2-3; D is undetermined. The V end was cut by 7 bases, the J end by 1 base, with 13 bases between. The germline gives CDR1 SGHRS, CDR2 YFSETQ. This CDR3 is built from 14 residues. CDR3 protein: CASDGPLGTDTQYF. DNA of the CDR3: TGCGCCAGCGATGGGCCCTTAGGCACAGATACGCAGTATTTT.

The DNA of the CDR3 is TGTGCCAGCAGCTTAGATCCGGGAAACATTCAGTACTTC. Encoded protein: CASSLDPGNIQYF. The chain uses TRBV7-9 and TRBJ2-4; D remains unclear. Germline CDR1 reads SEHNR; CDR2 reads FQNEAQ (reference sequence). V lost 1 base to trimming and J lost 6 bases, with 7 bases between them. This CDR3 has 13 amino acids. Full variable domain (remainder filled in from reference TRBV7-9 and TRBJ2-4): DTGVSQNPRHKITKRGQNVTFRCDPISEHNRLYWYRQTLGQGPEFLTYFQNEAQLEKSRLLSDRFSAERPKGSFSTLEIQRTEQGDSAMYLCASSLDPGNIQYFGAGTRLSVL.

V is TRBV3-1 and J is TRBJ2-7; 10 positions match TRBD2. V lost 4 bases to trimming and J lost 7 bases; unmatched junction nucleotides: 7. The germline gives CDR1 LGHDT, CDR2 YNNKEL (reference sequence). This CDR3 has 14 amino acids. CDR3 sequence reads: CASSPLAGAGEQYF. For the CDR3, the DNA is TGTGCCAGCAGCCCCCTAGCGGGGGCAGGGGAGCAGTACTTC.

This chain links TRBV7-9 with TRBJ2-3; D remains unclear. The germline gives CDR1 SEHNR, CDR2 FQNEAQ (reference sequence). This CDR3 is built from 13 residues. Trimming pared 3 bases from V and 3 bases from J, leaving 7 bases between. Written as DNA, the CDR3 is TGTGCCAGCAGCTTCCTCGCGACAGATACGCAGTATTTT. As protein: CASSFLATDTQYF.